The 18 T cell receptor beta chains presented below share a single source sample, sequenced in a study of cytomegalovirus exposure and HLA in healthy donors. It was with 60 Vbeta and 13 Jbeta primers that the PCR ran. Clones were sequenced by immunoSEQ multiplex PCR, and TCRdb holds only the in-frame ones, with some missing. Among tens of thousands of clones listed, over 75% were seen once. Sequences were obtained from PBMCs. These receptors originate from a female donor in good health and CMV-seronegative.

The chain uses TRBV27 and TRBJ1-5, with D unresolved. Deletions cut 2 bases from V and 0 bases from J, with 8 bases between. The CDR3 is made up of 15 amino acids. Germline CDR1 MNHEY, CDR2 SMNVEV (reference sequence). The CDR3 coding sequence is TGTGCCAGCAGTTTAATGGCCGCTAGCAATCAGCCCCAGCATTTT. It specifies CASSLMAASNQPQHF.

V is TRBV5-6 and J is TRBJ1-6; a weak D match, TRBD1 (5 bases). Germline V lookup: CDR1 SGHDT, CDR2 YYEEEE. The CDR3 covers 12 residues. V was clipped by 4 bases and J by 9 bases, with 8 bases between them. This chain's CDR3 is CASSAGISPLHF. DNA of the CDR3: TGTGCCAGCAGCGCAGGGATTTCACCCCTCCACTTT.

The chain links TRBV7-9 to TRBJ1-4; the match to TRBD1 covers 8 bases. Germline values: CDR1 SEHNR, CDR2 FQNEAQ (reference sequence). CDR3 length equals 19 residues. After removal of 5 bases from V and 5 bases from J, the junction contained 19 bases not matched to a gene. The CDR3 DNA reads as TGTGCCAGCAGCCACACCCCGACTCAGGGGGCCGGCCGAAATGAAAAACTGTTTTTT. As protein: CASSHTPTQGAGRNEKLFF.

V gene TRBV19 combines with J gene TRBJ1-2; D not resolved. Per the germline V gene, CDR1 is LNHDA and CDR2 is SQIVND (reference sequence). The V gene lost 0 bases and the J gene lost 4 bases, with 9 bases spanning the gap. The CDR3 consists of 14 residues. CDR3 sequence: CASSIDNSLYGYTF. In nucleotides, the CDR3 is TGTGCCAGTAGTATAGACAACAGTCTCTATGGCTACACCTTC. The entire variable domain, with the rest obtained from reference TRBV19 and TRBJ1-2, is as follows: DGGITQSPKYLFRKEGQNVTLSCEQNLNHDAMYWYRQDPGQGLRLIYYSQIVNDFQKGDIAEGYSVSREKKESFPLTVTSAQKNPTAFYLCASSIDNSLYGYTFGSGTRLTVV.

This chain uses TRBV18 with TRBJ1-6; 9 bases align to TRBD1. The CDR3 contains 15 residues. Germline CDR1 KGHSH, CDR2 LQKENI. V was pared by 6 bases and J by 6 bases, with 6 bases of the junction left unmatched. CDR3 sequence reads: CASSRGTGSNSPLHF. The DNA for the CDR3 is TGTGCCAGCTCTCGAGGGACAGGGTCTAATTCACCCCTCCACTTT. The whole variable domain, remainder taken from reference TRBV18 and TRBJ1-6, is NAGVMQNPRHLVRRRGQEARLRCSPMKGHSHVYWYRQLPEEGLKFMVYLQKENIIDESGMPKERFSAEFPKEGPSILRIQQVVRGDSAAYFCASSRGTGSNSPLHFGNGTRLTVT.

The V gene is TRBV18, the J gene TRBJ2-1; 8 nucleotides align to TRBD2. Germline assignment: CDR1 KGHSH and CDR2 LQKENI. J gave up 4 bases and V 3 bases, and 5 bases lay outside the gene matches. The CDR3 consists of 15 residues. The CDR3 here is CASSPGGGQYNEQFF. The CDR3 DNA reads as TGTGCCAGCTCACCTGGCGGGGGGCAATACAATGAGCAGTTCTTC.

The rearrangement links TRBV19 to TRBJ1-1, with 9 nucleotides matching TRBD1. V shed 6 bases and J 1 base; nucleotides not matched to a gene: 6. This CDR3 region has 15 residues. CDR1 and CDR2 from the germline V gene are LNHDA and SQIVND (reference sequence). The CDR3 region has the DNA TGTGCCAGTAGACACGGGACAGGGACGAACACTGAAGCTTTCTTT. It translates to CASRHGTGTNTEAFF.

The genes are TRBV5-4 and TRBJ1-2; D gene unclear. Trimming stripped 0 bases from V and 4 bases from J, with 13 bases between. This CDR3 contains 15 residues. The germline V gene has CDR1 SGHNT and CDR2 YYREEE (reference sequence). CDR3 sequence (DNA): TGTGCCAGCAGCTTGGTGGGGTCAGAGGGCTATGGCTACACCTTC. It translates to CASSLVGSEGYGYTF.

The CDR3 protein is CASSRQGAYEQYF. CDR3 DNA: TGCGCCAGCAGCCGTCAGGGTGCGTACGAGCAGTACTTC. The chain uses TRBV5-1 and TRBJ2-7; TRBD1 is a possible D gene (5 bases). V lost 4 bases to trimming and J lost 4 bases, with 12 bases between them. This CDR3 region has 13 residues. Looked up from germline, CDR1 is SGHRS and CDR2 is YFSETQ.

The gene calls are TRBV6-1 and TRBJ2-1; D may be TRBD1 (6 bases). From germline, CDR1 is MNHNS and CDR2 SASEGT. Trimming pared 6 bases from V and 2 bases from J, leaving 11 bases between. The CDR3 has 14 residues. This chain's CDR3 is CASRVGGTYNEQFF. The CDR3, as DNA: TGTGCCAGCAGGGTTGGGGGCACCTACAATGAGCAGTTCTTC.

The chain uses TRBV20-1 and TRBJ1-2; TRBD1 matches at 8 bases. There are 11 residues in the CDR3. Trimming took 1 base from V and 10 from J; bases not matched to a gene: 2. The germline gives CDR1 DFQATT, CDR2 SNEGSKA (reference sequence). The CDR3, as DNA: TGCAGTGCTAGAGGGACAGGGAACTACACCTTC. Translated: CSARGTGNYTF.

The CDR3 nucleotides are TGTGCCAGCAGCGGGCCCCCGGGACATTTCACCGGGGAGCTGTTTTTT. This gives the protein CASSGPPGHFTGELFF. The V and J genes are TRBV9 and TRBJ2-2; the D gene is possibly TRBD1 (6 bases). The germline V gene has CDR1 SGDLS and CDR2 YYNGEE. Deletions cut 3 bases from V and 4 bases from J, with 16 bases between. This CDR3 region has 16 residues.

The chain has TRBV10-1 and TRBJ1-6; 8 bases line up with TRBD1. The CDR3 covers 14 residues. The V gene end was trimmed by 3 bases and the J gene end by 8 bases; junction bases not matched to a gene: 3. Germline V gene data show CDR1 as WNHNN and CDR2 as SYGVQD (reference sequence). Here the CDR3 DNA reads TGCGCCAGCAGTGAAGGGACAGGTTATTCACCCCTCCACTTT. Protein sequence: CASSEGTGYSPLHF.

The rearrangement joins TRBV7-9 to TRBJ2-5; 8 bases match TRBD1. This CDR3 has 15 residues. Trimming cost V 5 bases and J 2 bases; bases outside gene matches: 7. The germline gives CDR1 SEHNR, CDR2 FQNEAQ (reference sequence). For the CDR3, the DNA is TGTGCCAGCAGCCTCGGGACAGGTTTACAAGAGACCCAGTACTTC. It is translated as CASSLGTGLQETQYF.

V and J are TRBV5-1 and TRBJ1-1, with TRBD1 identical over 10 bases. The V and J ends lost 5 bases and 5 bases, in that order; junction bases with no gene match: 3. The CDR3 extends over 13 amino acids. Looked up from germline, CDR1 is SGHRS and CDR2 is YFSETQ. The CDR3 loop reads CASSRTGGTEAFF. The DNA of the CDR3 is TGCGCCAGCAGTCGGACAGGGGGAACTGAAGCTTTCTTT.

The V gene is TRBV18, the J gene TRBJ1-2; no reliable D call. The CDR3 sequence is 14 residues long. V dropped 0 bases and J dropped 0 bases, with 5 bases sitting between them. Per the germline V gene, CDR1 is KGHSH and CDR2 is LQKENI. The CDR3 DNA is TGTGCCAGCTCACCACCGGACTCTAACTATGGCTACACCTTC. Amino acid sequence: CASSPPDSNYGYTF. Full variable domain (outside the CDR3, taken from reference TRBV18 and TRBJ1-2): NAGVMQNPRHLVRRRGQEARLRCSPMKGHSHVYWYRQLPEEGLKFMVYLQKENIIDESGMPKERFSAEFPKEGPSILRIQQVVRGDSAAYFCASSPPDSNYGYTFGSGTRLTVV.

Sample share makes this clone medium-sized. The J gene is TRBJ1-1, the V gene TRBV7-9; D is unclear. V lost 3 bases and J lost 0, with 8 bases in between. Per the germline V gene, CDR1 is SEHNR and CDR2 is FQNEAQ (reference sequence). The CDR3 contains 14 residues. CDR3 sequence: CASSLAGMNTEAFF. The CDR3 DNA follows: TGTGCCAGCAGCTTGGCCGGGATGAACACTGAAGCTTTCTTT. The entire variable domain, with the rest obtained from reference TRBV7-9 and TRBJ1-1, is as follows: DTGVSQNPRHKITKRGQNVTFRCDPISEHNRLYWYRQTLGQGPEFLTYFQNEAQLEKSRLLSDRFSAERPKGSFSTLEIQRTEQGDSAMYLCASSLAGMNTEAFFGQGTRLTVV.

This chain links TRBV7-2 with TRBJ1-5; the D gene is possibly TRBD1 (5 bases). The CDR3 is 15 amino acids. The V and J ends lost 3 bases and 2 bases respectively, with 11 bases between them. Germline CDR1 is SGHTA and CDR2 is FQGNSA. CDR3 residues: CASSFKGRGNQPQHF. The CDR3 bases are TGTGCCAGCAGCTTCAAGGGCAGGGGCAATCAGCCCCAGCATTTT.